This is a list of T cell receptor beta chains from one sample in a study of cytomegalovirus exposure and HLA in healthy donors. Assay: immunoSEQ multiplex PCR; the TCRdb copy retains only in-frame clones and omits some. Its clone listing holds around 140,000 clones. What was sequenced was PBMCs. Receptors were obtained from a woman in her late teens or twenties in good health and CMV-seronegative. The CDR3 runs from the conserved cysteine through the conserved F or W. D genes are given only for firm matches.

D gene	V gene	J gene	CDR3 DNA	CDR3 protein
.	TRBV30	TRBJ1-1	TGTGCCTGGAGTAAATGGAGCCCTAACACTGAAGCTTTCTTT	CAWSKWSPNTEAFF
.	TRBV13	TRBJ2-3	TGTGCCAGCGGCGAGAATGGTTTGAGGCTTACAGATACGCAGTATTTT	CASGENGLRLTDTQYF
.	TRBV7-3	TRBJ1-5	TGTGCCAGGGCCCTCCAGGGCGAAGTTAGCAATCAGCCCCAGCATTTT	CARALQGEVSNQPQHF
.	TRBV7-3	TRBJ2-2	TGTGCCAGCAGCTTAATTGGTAGCGGCGGGGAGCTGTTTTTT	CASSLIGSGGELFF
.	TRBV6-1	TRBJ1-1	TGTGCCAGCAGTGAAGGGCGGGAGAGCACTGAAGCTTTCTTT	CASSEGRESTEAFF
TRBD2	TRBV2	TRBJ2-2	TGTGCCTGCAAGCGGGACGTCAACACCGGGGAGCTGTTTTTT	CACKRDVNTGELFF
.	TRBV13	TRBJ2-1	TGTGCCAGCAGCTCTAAGTGGGCTTCCTCCTACAATGAGCAGTTCTTC	CASSSKWASSYNEQFF
.	TRBV2	TRBJ2-1	TGTGCCAGCAGTGAGGCGTTGGAGCGTCAATTCTTC	CASSEALERQFF
.	TRBV5-4	TRBJ2-1	TGTGCCAGCAGCTCCCAGGGTCCCTACAATGAGCAGTTCTTC	CASSSQGPYNEQFF
.	TRBV6-1	TRBJ2-1	TGTGCCAGCAGTGAAGCCCACTACAATGAGCAGTTCTTC	CASSEAHYNEQFF
.	TRBV28	TRBJ1-3	TGTGCCAGCAGTTTATACCCCAAGGGGAACACCATATATTTT	CASSLYPKGNTIYF
.	TRBV27	TRBJ2-5	TGTGCCAGCAGTTCCAGGGGTAGAGAGACCCAGTACTTC	CASSSRGRETQYF
TRBD1	TRBV27	TRBJ1-5	TGTGCCAGCAGCCCGGGACAGGGGAATCAGCCCCAGCATTTT	CASSPGQGNQPQHF
TRBD1	TRBV11-3	TRBJ2-3	TGTGCCAGCAGGCCCGGGACAGGGGCAGATACGCAGTATTTT	CASRPGTGADTQYF
.	TRBV27	TRBJ2-7	TGTGCCAGCAGTCACGGGGGTGGGGTGGAGCAGTACTTC	CASSHGGGVEQYF
TRBD2	TRBV5-1	TRBJ2-3	TGCGCCAGCACCCCTAGCGGGAGGTGGGCAGATACGCAGTATTTT	CASTPSGRWADTQYF
TRBD1	TRBV29-1	TRBJ1-2	TGCAGCGTTGACGACAGGGAGCGAGGTGGCTACACCTTC	CSVDDRERGGYTF
.	TRBV19	TRBJ2-7	TGTGCCAGTAGTATGAGGGTGGGAGGACACGAGCAGTACTTC	CASSMRVGGHEQYF
TRBD2	TRBV19	TRBJ2-3	TGTGCCAGTAGTATTCGGCTAGCGGCTGGCACAGATACGCAGTATTTT	CASSIRLAAGTDTQYF
TRBD1	TRBV27	TRBJ1-1	TGTGCCAGCAGTTTAAGGACAGGGGTCGAAGCTTTCTTT	CASSLRTGVEAFF
TRBD2	TRBV10-3	TRBJ2-5	TGTGCCTCGCAGCGGGAGCGCCAAGAGACCCAGTACTTC	CASQRERQETQYF
TRBD1	TRBV2	TRBJ1-2	TGTGCCAGCAGTCGGAGACAGGGGAATGGCTACACCTTC	CASSRRQGNGYTF
.	TRBV11-2	TRBJ2-3	TGTGCCAGCAGCGCAGTCGGGTTGACGGATACGCAGTATTTT	CASSAVGLTDTQYF
TRBD2	TRBV12-5	TRBJ2-5	TGTGCTAGTGGTTTGGTACCTAGCGGGGCGTACCAAGAGACCCAGTACTTC	CASGLVPSGAYQETQYF
TRBD2	TRBV28	TRBJ2-5	TGTGCCAGCAGTCCCTTAGCGGGCGGGGGAGAGACCCAGTACTTC	CASSPLAGGGETQYF
.	TRBV7-9	TRBJ1-2	TGTGCCAGCAGCTTAGGGGGGCTAGGCTATGGCTACACCTTC	CASSLGGLGYGYTF
.	TRBV6-1	TRBJ1-6	TGTGCCAGCAGGCAGGGGTGGGGGAATTCACCCCTCCACTTT	CASRQGWGNSPLHF
.	TRBV7-9	TRBJ2-7	TGTGCCAGCAGCCCCCTGGGGCAGGGCACCTACGAGCAGTACTTC	CASSPLGQGTYEQYF
.	TRBV25-1	TRBJ1-1	TGTGCCAGCAGTGTTGGAGGGACGAACACTGAAGCTTTCTTT	CASSVGGTNTEAFF
.	TRBV4-1	TRBJ1-1	TGCGCCAGCAGCCCTGGGGGCCTGAACACTGAAGCTTTCTTT	CASSPGGLNTEAFF
TRBD2	TRBV7-6	TRBJ2-1	TGTGCCAGCAGCCGAAGAGCCGGGACTAGCGGGAGGGCAAGTGTCAATGAGCAGTTCTTC	CASSRRAGTSGRASVNEQFF
TRBD1	TRBV30	TRBJ2-2	TGTGCCTGGAAGCAGGGGGTCCCCGGGGAGCTGTTTTTT	CAWKQGVPGELFF
TRBD1	TRBV30	TRBJ1-1	TGTGCCTGGAGTTCAGGACAGGGGAACACTGAAGCTTTCTTT	CAWSSGQGNTEAFF
.	TRBV28	TRBJ1-5	TGTGCCAGCAGTTTATGGCAGGGGAATCAGCCCCAGCATTTT	CASSLWQGNQPQHF
TRBD1	TRBV11-3	TRBJ1-1	TGTGCCAGCAGCCCGGGACAGGGTCGGACTGAAGCTTTCTTT	CASSPGQGRTEAFF
.	TRBV27	TRBJ2-3	TGTGCCAGCAGTTTATCGACTCCCACACTAGTAGGGAGCACAGATACGCAGTATTTT	CASSLSTPTLVGSTDTQYF
TRBD1	TRBV2	TRBJ2-2	TGTGCCAGTGATCGAACAGGGGGTAACACCGGGGAGCTGTTTTTT	CASDRTGGNTGELFF
.	TRBV9	TRBJ2-7	TGTGCCAGCAGCGTAGGATTAGCGCCCTACGAGCAGTACTTC	CASSVGLAPYEQYF
TRBD1	TRBV5-1	TRBJ1-1	TGCGCCAGCAGCCCGAGGACAGGTATAGACACTGAAGCTTTCTTT	CASSPRTGIDTEAFF
TRBD1	TRBV5-4	TRBJ1-1	TGTGCCAGCAGCGGCCGGACAGGGAGGAACACTGAAGCTTTCTTT	CASSGRTGRNTEAFF
.	TRBV5-1	TRBJ2-3	TGCGCCAGCAGCGACGCGGTGATTAGCACAGATACGCAGTATTTT	CASSDAVISTDTQYF
TRBD2	TRBV4-3	TRBJ2-3	TGCGCCAGCAGCCGCGGACAACTAGCGGGAGAGGCCGATACGCAGTATTTT	CASSRGQLAGEADTQYF
TRBD2	TRBV4-1	TRBJ2-1	TGCGCCAGCAGAACAGCTAGCGGGAGTTCCTACAATGAGCAGTTCTTC	CASRTASGSSYNEQFF
.	TRBV30	TRBJ1-5	TGTGCCTGGAGTAATTCTAACAATCAGCCCCAGCATTTT	CAWSNSNNQPQHF
TRBD1	TRBV7-6	TRBJ1-1	TGTGCCAGCAGTACGGACAGGTTGAAGTGGAACACTGAAGCTTTCTTT	CASSTDRLKWNTEAFF
TRBD2	TRBV5-1	TRBJ2-1	TGCGCCAGCAGCTTGGAGCTAGCGGGGGTGAATGAGCAGTTCTTC	CASSLELAGVNEQFF
TRBD2	TRBV9	TRBJ2-3	TGTGCCAGCAGCGTATCTAGCGGAAGCACAGATACGCAGTATTTT	CASSVSSGSTDTQYF
.	TRBV11-2	TRBJ2-3	TGTGCCAGCAGCCTCGGTGCTGATACGCAGTATTTT	CASSLGADTQYF
TRBD2	TRBV7-9	TRBJ2-1	TGTGCCAGCAGCCGTTATTCGGAAGCGGGGCGAGGGTACAATGAGCAGTTCTTC	CASSRYSEAGRGYNEQFF
.	TRBV6-1	TRBJ1-4	TGTGCCAGCATCGACTGGACAGAAACTAATGAAAAACTGTTTTTT	CASIDWTETNEKLFF
TRBD1	TRBV19	TRBJ1-2	TGTGCCAGTAGTATAGAACCGGGACAGGGAATCTTTGGCTACACCTTC	CASSIEPGQGIFGYTF
.	TRBV18	TRBJ1-2	TGTGCCAGCTCACCATGGGGGAGGTCCAACTATGGCTACACCTTC	CASSPWGRSNYGYTF
.	TRBV18	TRBJ2-5	TGTGCCAGCTCACCGGTCAGAGAGACCCAGTACTTC	CASSPVRETQYF